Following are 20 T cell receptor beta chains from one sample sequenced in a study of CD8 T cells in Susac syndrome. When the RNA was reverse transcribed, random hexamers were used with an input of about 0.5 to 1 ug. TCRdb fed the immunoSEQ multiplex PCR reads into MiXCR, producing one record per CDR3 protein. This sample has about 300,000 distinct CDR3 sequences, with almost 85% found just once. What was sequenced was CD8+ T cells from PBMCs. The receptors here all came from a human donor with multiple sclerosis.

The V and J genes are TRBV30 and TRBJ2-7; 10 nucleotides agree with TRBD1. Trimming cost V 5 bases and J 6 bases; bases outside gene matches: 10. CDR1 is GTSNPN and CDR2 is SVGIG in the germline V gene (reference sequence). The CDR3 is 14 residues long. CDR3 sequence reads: CAWGYRDRGLEQYF. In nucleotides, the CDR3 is TGTGCCTGGGGATACCGGGACAGGGGACTCGAGCAGTACTTC.

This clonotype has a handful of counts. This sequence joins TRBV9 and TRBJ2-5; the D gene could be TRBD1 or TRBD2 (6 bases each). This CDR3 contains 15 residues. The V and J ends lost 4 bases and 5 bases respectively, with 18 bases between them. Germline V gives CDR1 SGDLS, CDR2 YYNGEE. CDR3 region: CASSYWGAEGETQYF. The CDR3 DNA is TGTGCCAGCAGCTATTGGGGGGCCGAGGGGGAGACCCAGTACTTC.

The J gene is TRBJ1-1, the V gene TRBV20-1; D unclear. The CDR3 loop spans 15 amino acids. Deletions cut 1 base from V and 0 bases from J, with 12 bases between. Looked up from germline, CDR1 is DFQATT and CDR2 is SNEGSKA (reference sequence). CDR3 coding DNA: TGCAGTGCTAGAGGAGGCAGCCCTATGAACACTGAAGCTTTCTTT. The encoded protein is CSARGGSPMNTEAFF.

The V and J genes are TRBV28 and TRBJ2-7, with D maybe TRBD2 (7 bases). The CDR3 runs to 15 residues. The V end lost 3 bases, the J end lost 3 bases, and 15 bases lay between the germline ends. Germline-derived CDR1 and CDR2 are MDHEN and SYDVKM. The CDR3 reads CASSLGGARGYEQYF. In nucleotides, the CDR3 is TGTGCCAGCAGTTTGGGGGGGGCGCGGGGCTACGAGCAGTACTTC.

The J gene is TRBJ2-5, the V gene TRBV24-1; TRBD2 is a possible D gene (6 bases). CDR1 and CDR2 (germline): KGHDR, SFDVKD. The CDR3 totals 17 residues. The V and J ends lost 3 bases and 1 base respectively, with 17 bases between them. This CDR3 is CATSDPRGGATQETQYF. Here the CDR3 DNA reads TGTGCCACCAGTGATCCCCGGGGCGGGGCTACCCAAGAGACCCAGTACTTC.

CDR3 in amino acids: CAISEFRGGFGNTIYF. The CDR3 DNA sequence: TGTGCCATCAGTGAGTTTCGGGGGGGCTTTGGAAACACCATATATTTT. The chain is built from TRBV10-3 and TRBJ1-3; TRBD1 might be the D (6 bases). CDR3 length: 16 residues. The germline V gene encodes CDR1 ENHRY and CDR2 SYGVKD. V lost 1 base, J lost 3 bases, and 13 bases lay in between.

The chain's CDR3 is CASSQDSRQGGYEQYF. CDR3 nucleotide sequence: TGCGCCAGCAGCCAAGACTCTCGGCAGGGAGGGTACGAGCAGTACTTC. This chain links TRBV4-3 with TRBJ2-7; TRBD2 matches at 7 bases. V dropped 0 bases and J dropped 4; count of bases not matched to a gene: 9. The CDR3 runs 16 residues. Germline-derived CDR1 and CDR2 are LGHNA and YSLEER.

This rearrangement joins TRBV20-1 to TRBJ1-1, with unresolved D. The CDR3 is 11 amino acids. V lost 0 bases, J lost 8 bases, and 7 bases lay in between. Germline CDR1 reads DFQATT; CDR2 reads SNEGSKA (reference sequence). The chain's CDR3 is CSARDILEAFF. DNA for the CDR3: TGCAGTGCTAGAGATATCTTAGAAGCTTTCTTT.

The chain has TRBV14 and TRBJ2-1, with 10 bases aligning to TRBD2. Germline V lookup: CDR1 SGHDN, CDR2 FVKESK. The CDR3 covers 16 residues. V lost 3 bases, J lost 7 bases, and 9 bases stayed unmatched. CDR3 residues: CASSQTISGRWNEQFF. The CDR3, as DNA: TGTGCCAGCAGCCAGACGATTAGCGGGAGGTGGAATGAGCAGTTCTTC.

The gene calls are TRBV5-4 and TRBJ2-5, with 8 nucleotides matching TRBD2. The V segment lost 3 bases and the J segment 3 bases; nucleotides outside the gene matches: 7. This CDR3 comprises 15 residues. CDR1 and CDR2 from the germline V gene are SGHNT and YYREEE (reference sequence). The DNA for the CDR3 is TGTGCCAGCAGCTACCATACACTAGCGGAAGAGACCCAGTACTTC. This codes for CASSYHTLAEETQYF.

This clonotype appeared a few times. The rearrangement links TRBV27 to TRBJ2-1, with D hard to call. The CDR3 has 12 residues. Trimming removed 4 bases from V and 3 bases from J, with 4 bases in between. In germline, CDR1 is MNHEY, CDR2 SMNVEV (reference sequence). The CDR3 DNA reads TGTGCCAGCAGTTCCCTCTACAATGAGCAGTTCTTC. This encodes CASSSLYNEQFF.

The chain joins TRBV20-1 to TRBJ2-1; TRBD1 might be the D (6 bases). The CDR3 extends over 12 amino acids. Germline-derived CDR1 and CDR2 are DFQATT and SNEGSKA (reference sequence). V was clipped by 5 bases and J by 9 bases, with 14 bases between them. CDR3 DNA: TGCAGTGCTGAAGCTCAGGGGCTTGAGCAGTTCTTC. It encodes CSAEAQGLEQFF.

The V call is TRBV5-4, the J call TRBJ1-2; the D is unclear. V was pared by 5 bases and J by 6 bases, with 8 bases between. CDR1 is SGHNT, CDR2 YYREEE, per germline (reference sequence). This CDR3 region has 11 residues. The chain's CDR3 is CASREGNGYTF. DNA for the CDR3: TGTGCCAGCAGGGAAGGGAATGGCTACACCTTC.

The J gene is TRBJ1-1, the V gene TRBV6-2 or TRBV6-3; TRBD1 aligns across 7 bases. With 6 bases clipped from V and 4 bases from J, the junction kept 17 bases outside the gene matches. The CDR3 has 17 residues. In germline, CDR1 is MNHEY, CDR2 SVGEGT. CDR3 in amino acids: CASRPDRTEGLVTEAFF. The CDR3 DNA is TGTGCCAGCAGGCCGGACAGGACCGAGGGGTTGGTCACTGAAGCTTTCTTT.

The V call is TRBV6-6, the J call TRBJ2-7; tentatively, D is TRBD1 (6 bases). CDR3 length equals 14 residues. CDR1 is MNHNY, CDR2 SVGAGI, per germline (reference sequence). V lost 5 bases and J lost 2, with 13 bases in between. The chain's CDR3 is CASSNREFAYEQYF. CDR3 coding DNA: TGTGCCAGCAGTAACAGGGAGTTCGCCTACGAGCAGTACTTC.

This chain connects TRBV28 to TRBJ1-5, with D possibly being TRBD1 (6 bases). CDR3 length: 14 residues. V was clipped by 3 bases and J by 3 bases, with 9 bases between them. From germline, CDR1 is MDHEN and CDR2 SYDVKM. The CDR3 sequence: CASSLRQVNQPQHF. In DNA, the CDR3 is TGTGCCAGCAGTTTGCGACAGGTCAATCAGCCCCAGCATTTT.

CDR3 in DNA: TGCAGTGCTAGAGATCCAGGCAATACGCAGTATTTT. Amino acid sequence: CSARDPGNTQYF. J is TRBJ2-3 and V is TRBV20-1; D remains ambiguous. V lost 0 bases, J lost 7 bases, and 8 bases lay in between. Per the germline V gene, CDR1 is DFQATT and CDR2 is SNEGSKA (reference sequence). This CDR3 region has 12 residues.

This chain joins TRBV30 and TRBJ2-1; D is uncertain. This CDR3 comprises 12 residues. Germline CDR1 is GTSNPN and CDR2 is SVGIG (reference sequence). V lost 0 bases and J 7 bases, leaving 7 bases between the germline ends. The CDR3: CAWSVLSNEQFF. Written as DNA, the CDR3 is TGTGCCTGGAGTGTTCTATCAAATGAGCAGTTCTTC.

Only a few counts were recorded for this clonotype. The CDR3 protein is CASSLWGGTEAFF. Written as DNA, the CDR3 is TGTGCCAGCAGCTTATGGGGGGGCACTGAAGCTTTCTTT. V is TRBV7-3 and J is TRBJ1-1; weak D call: TRBD1 (5 bases). The CDR3 runs 13 residues. CDR1 is SGHTA and CDR2 is FQGTGA in the germline V gene. The V end was cut by 2 bases, the J end by 4 bases, with 8 bases between.

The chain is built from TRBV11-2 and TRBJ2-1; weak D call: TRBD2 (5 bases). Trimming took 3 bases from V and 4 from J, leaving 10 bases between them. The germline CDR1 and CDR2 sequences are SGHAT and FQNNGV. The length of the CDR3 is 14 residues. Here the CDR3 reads CASSFPPGYNEQFF. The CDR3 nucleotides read TGTGCCAGCAGCTTCCCTCCGGGGTACAATGAGCAGTTCTTC.